This is a list of T cell receptor beta chains from one sample in a study of cytomegalovirus exposure and HLA in healthy donors. Assay used: immunoSEQ multiplex PCR; TCRdb lists only in-frame clones, some missing. The repertoire holds around 50,000 clones, with approximately 80% as singletons. Sample: PBMCs. These receptors originate from a young man in good health and CMV-seronegative. CDR3s include the opening cysteine and the closing phenylalanine or tryptophan.

v_gene: TRBV4-3; j_gene: TRBJ1-2; len: 13; CDR3aa: CASSIHSGFGYTF
v_gene: TRBV27; j_gene: TRBJ2-7; len: 14; CDR3aa: CASSLMTGPYEQYF
v_gene: TRBV19; j_gene: TRBJ1-1; len: 13; CDR3aa: CASSPSMNTEAFF
v_gene: TRBV10-1; j_gene: TRBJ2-7; len: 13; CDR3aa: CASSSGTSYEQYF
v_gene: TRBV9; j_gene: TRBJ2-3; len: 14; CDR3aa: CASSVRTGRDTQYF
v_gene: TRBV5-1; j_gene: TRBJ2-1; len: 14; CDR3aa: CASSFLTSEDEQFF
v_gene: TRBV12-5; j_gene: TRBJ2-5; len: 15; CDR3aa: CASGPGAVGGETQYF
v_gene: TRBV7-2; j_gene: TRBJ2-3; len: 15; CDR3aa: CASTSRLAGTDTQYF
v_gene: TRBV7-9; j_gene: TRBJ2-7; len: 14; CDR3aa: CSSSLGGPAYEQYF
v_gene: TRBV18; j_gene: TRBJ1-1; len: 15; CDR3aa: CASSLPADRGTEAFF
v_gene: TRBV28; j_gene: TRBJ2-3; len: 15; CDR3aa: CASSGTSGSLDTQYF
v_gene: TRBV7-2; j_gene: TRBJ2-7; len: 18; CDR3aa: CASSLFPGRAGFDYEQYF
v_gene: TRBV11-1; j_gene: TRBJ2-5; len: 14; CDR3aa: CASSLGSGEETQYF
v_gene: TRBV14; j_gene: TRBJ2-2; len: 16; CDR3aa: CASSPLAGVSTGELFF
v_gene: TRBV2; j_gene: TRBJ2-4; len: 14; CDR3aa: CASREGEGKNIQYF
v_gene: TRBV2; j_gene: TRBJ2-1; len: 14; CDR3aa: CASSLDRGRNEQFF
v_gene: TRBV11-2; j_gene: TRBJ1-3; len: 15; CDR3aa: CASSPRHHAGNTIYF
v_gene: TRBV30; j_gene: TRBJ1-5; len: 13; CDR3aa: CAWSGGGDQPQHF
v_gene: TRBV9; j_gene: TRBJ2-7; len: 13; CDR3aa: CASSVVQAGEQYF
v_gene: TRBV19; j_gene: TRBJ1-2; len: 15; CDR3aa: CASSPDRGPNYGYTF
v_gene: TRBV11-2; j_gene: TRBJ2-5; len: 14; CDR3aa: CASSLEPGTETQYF
v_gene: TRBV9; j_gene: TRBJ2-1; len: 14; CDR3aa: CASSPRTGGDEQFF
v_gene: TRBV9; j_gene: TRBJ2-2; len: 12; CDR3aa: CASSASLGELFF
v_gene: TRBV7-2; j_gene: TRBJ2-7; len: 15; CDR3aa: CASSSDTIRSYEQYF
v_gene: TRBV19; j_gene: TRBJ2-5; len: 16; CDR3aa: CASRETGGGWARTQYF
v_gene: TRBV29-1; j_gene: TRBJ2-1; len: 13; CDR3aa: CSVDKVTYNEQFF
v_gene: TRBV18; j_gene: TRBJ1-2; len: 14; CDR3aa: CASSPTASNYGYTF
v_gene: TRBV11-3; j_gene: TRBJ2-7; len: 15; CDR3aa: CASSAQGGTGDEQYF
v_gene: TRBV7-2; j_gene: TRBJ2-3; len: 15; CDR3aa: CASSSTGGQTDTQYF
v_gene: TRBV15; j_gene: TRBJ2-1; len: 17; CDR3aa: CATSRDGGIVSYNEQFF
v_gene: TRBV4-1; j_gene: TRBJ2-4; len: 19; CDR3aa: CASSQERLSLQVPKNIQYF
v_gene: TRBV7-9; j_gene: TRBJ2-2; len: 15; CDR3aa: CASSPRGVNTGELFF
v_gene: TRBV11-2; j_gene: TRBJ2-5; len: 13; CDR3aa: CASSFNSKETQYF
v_gene: TRBV11-3; j_gene: TRBJ2-1; len: 16; CDR3aa: CASSLGAGGLGDEQFF
v_gene: TRBV4-2; j_gene: TRBJ2-3; len: 14; CDR3aa: CASRTSGTTDTQYF
v_gene: TRBV30; j_gene: TRBJ2-1; len: 17; CDR3aa: CAWRGLAGEGPYNEQFF
v_gene: TRBV7-2; j_gene: TRBJ1-2; len: 19; CDR3aa: CASSRSKNEGVADLFGYTF
v_gene: TRBV5-1; j_gene: TRBJ2-2; len: 15; CDR3aa: CASSLLAGGTGELFF
v_gene: TRBV4-1; j_gene: TRBJ2-1; len: 15; CDR3aa: CASSQAGGGYNEQFF
v_gene: TRBV4-1; j_gene: TRBJ2-1; len: 14; CDR3aa: CASSQEAEYNEQFF
v_gene: TRBV7-9; j_gene: TRBJ1-6; len: 16; CDR3aa: CSSSLLSSRGISPLHF
v_gene: TRBV2; j_gene: TRBJ1-5; len: 14; CDR3aa: CASSVMGQGQPQHF
v_gene: TRBV30; j_gene: TRBJ1-2; len: 14; CDR3aa: CAWSPLGEGDGYTF
v_gene: TRBV7-8; j_gene: TRBJ1-2; len: 17; CDR3aa: CASSLGPGTSGNYGYTF
v_gene: TRBV7-2; j_gene: TRBJ1-5; len: 15; CDR3aa: CASSPSGTGDQPQHF
v_gene: TRBV7-9; j_gene: TRBJ1-6; len: 14; CDR3aa: CASSLGRVDSPLHF